A single sample is the source of the 27 T cell receptor beta chains below, sequenced in a study of T cells in Graves' hyperthyroidism and ophthalmopathy. The source material, RNA transcripts, was used to amplify TCR beta CDR3 regions. A set of HTBI primers served as the primers for a first-round RT-PCR of the TCR CDR3. TCRdb re-called the multiplex PCR reads through MiXCR, storing one row per CDR3 protein. Of roughly 160,000 distinct CDR3 sequences listed, about 9.4% are singletons. The sequencing sample was made of blood. The receptor set was obtained from a woman under 30 with Graves' hyperthyroidism that later progressed to Graves' ophthalmopathy.

The chain carries TRBV19 and TRBJ1-5; TRBD1 matches 7 bases. The length of the CDR3 is 18 residues. Germline CDR1 is LNHDA and CDR2 is SQIVND (reference sequence). V gave up 1 base and J gave up 0 bases; unmatched junction bases: 9. Here the CDR3 DNA reads TGTGCCAGTAGTATAGGACAGGGAAGGTATATTAGCAATCAGCCCCAGCATTTT. This encodes CASSIGQGRYISNQPQHF.

This clonotype was seen ten or more times. The chain uses TRBV11-2 and TRBJ2-5; D remains unclear. The germline gives CDR1 SGHAT, CDR2 FQNNGV. The V and J ends lost 5 bases and 2 bases respectively, with 3 bases between them. The CDR3 length is 11 residues. The CDR3 spells CASSQQETQYF. In DNA form, the CDR3 reads TGTGCCAGCAGCCAACAAGAGACCCAGTACTTC.

There are many counts of this clonotype. The chain couples TRBV3-1 to TRBJ1-1; 10 bases match TRBD1. Trimming at V came to 2 bases and at J to 6 bases, leaving 6 bases not matched to a gene. CDR1 and CDR2 from the germline V gene are LGHDT and YNNKEL (reference sequence). The CDR3 contains 15 residues. The CDR3 loop reads CASSQNDRGLAEAFF. CDR3 coding DNA: TGTGCCAGCAGCCAAAACGACAGGGGGCTCGCTGAAGCTTTCTTT.

Ten or more counts support this clonotype. In DNA form, the CDR3 reads TGTGCCAGCTCACCACCGGAAGACAGGGTCAATGAGCAGTTCTTC. This codes for CASSPPEDRVNEQFF. The chain uses TRBV18 and TRBJ2-1; 7 nucleotides line up with TRBD1. CDR3 length equals 15 residues. With 0 bases clipped from V and 6 bases from J, the junction kept 5 bases outside the gene matches. Germline CDR1 KGHSH, CDR2 LQKENI. The complete variable domain, with remaining parts taken from reference TRBV18 and TRBJ2-1, reads NAGVMQNPRHLVRRRGQEARLRCSPMKGHSHVYWYRQLPEEGLKFMVYLQKENIIDESGMPKERFSAEFPKEGPSILRIQQVVRGDSAAYFCASSPPEDRVNEQFFGPGTRLTVL.

This rearrangement joins TRBV20-1 to TRBJ1-2; TRBD1 matches at 8 bases. Germline trimming cut 2 bases from V and 5 bases from J; bases unmatched to any gene: 7. This CDR3 has 14 residues. Germline lookup yields CDR1 DFQATT and CDR2 SNEGSKA (reference sequence). The CDR3 is CSARSFDRGYGYTF. The CDR3 region has the DNA TGCAGTGCTAGATCGTTTGACAGGGGATATGGCTACACCTTC.

This clonotype was recorded many times. The chain joins TRBV20-1 to TRBJ2-5; 8 bases are a match to TRBD1. This CDR3 is 18 amino acids long. Germline loops: CDR1 DFQATT, CDR2 SNEGSKA (reference sequence). V lost 2 bases and J lost 4; bases outside the gene matches: 18. The CDR3 region is CSARPPGQGQYWGETQYF. The DNA for the CDR3 is TGCAGTGCTAGACCACCAGGACAGGGACAATACTGGGGAGAGACCCAGTACTTC.

In this sample, this clonotype turned up many times. The rearrangement uses TRBV3-1 and TRBJ1-1, with D possibly matching TRBD1 (5 bases). Germline V gives CDR1 LGHDT, CDR2 YNNKEL (reference sequence). The CDR3 covers 15 residues. Trimming took off 0 bases at V and 11 bases at J, with 19 bases between the two ends. CDR3 in amino acids: CASSQDSRGSMGAFF. The DNA of the CDR3 is TGTGCCAGCAGCCAAGATTCGCGGGGGTCCATGGGGGCTTTCTTT.

This clonotype appeared many times. V usage is TRBV24-1 and J usage is TRBJ1-2, with unresolved D. Trimming shortened V by 5 bases and J by 4 bases, and 10 bases separated the two germline ends. CDR3 length equals 13 residues. Germline V gives CDR1 KGHDR, CDR2 SFDVKD. CDR3 protein: CATSGSPFYGYTF. The CDR3 region has the DNA TGTGCCACCAGTGGGTCCCCTTTCTATGGCTACACCTTC.

There are many counts of this clonotype. J is TRBJ1-6 and V is TRBV9; D ambiguous. CDR1 SGDLS and CDR2 YYNGEE come from the germline V gene. The CDR3 runs to 13 residues. Between the trimmed V and J ends, which lost 0 bases and 15 bases, there was a span of 13 bases. The DNA for the CDR3 is TGTGCCAGCAGCGTAGGAGCCGGGGAAAACCTCCACTTT. Translation: CASSVGAGENLHF.

This clonotype was seen a few times. The V call is TRBV3-1, the J call TRBJ1-6, with 7 nucleotides matching TRBD1. V was pared by 8 bases and J by 0 bases, with 7 bases of the junction left unmatched. This CDR3 comprises 16 residues. The germline V gene has CDR1 LGHDT and CDR2 YNNKEL (reference sequence). The CDR3 bases are TGTGCCAGCCGGACAGGCTTGTACTCCTATAATTCACCCCTCCACTTT. This encodes CASRTGLYSYNSPLHF.

This clonotype was seen many times. This chain uses TRBV11-2 with TRBJ1-1; 9 bases are a match to TRBD1. The CDR3 spans 15 residues. Trimming took 3 bases from V and 10 from J; bases not matched to a gene: 12. The germline gives CDR1 SGHAT, CDR2 FQNNGV. CDR3 sequence (DNA): TGTGCCAGCAGCTTCCTGGGGGGACAGGGTAAAGTAGCTTTCTTT. Translation gives CASSFLGGQGKVAFF.

This clonotype was seen more than once but under ten times. The chain recombines TRBV7-8 with TRBJ2-2; tentatively, D is TRBD2 (6 bases). There are 16 residues in the CDR3. Germline values: CDR1 SGHVS, CDR2 FQNEAQ. V was cut by 0 bases and J by 0 bases, with 8 bases left in between. CDR3 residues: CASSLASGTNTGELFF. In DNA, the CDR3 is TGTGCCAGCAGCTTAGCTAGCGGAACGAACACCGGGGAGCTGTTTTTT. Together with reference TRBV7-8 and TRBJ2-2, the CDR3 gives the full variable domain: GAGVSQSPRYKVAKRGQDVALRCDPISGHVSLFWYQQALGQGPEFLTYFQNEAQLDKSGLPSDRFFAERPEGSVSTLKIQRTQQEDSAVYLCASSLASGTNTGELFFGEGSRLTVL.

This clonotype was seen at least ten times. CDR3: CASSTPEAATEAFF. CDR3 bases: TGTGCCAGTAGTACCCCTGAGGCTGCCACTGAAGCTTTCTTT. The J gene is TRBJ1-1, the V gene TRBV19, with unresolved D. Trimming took off 4 bases at V and 4 bases at J, with 13 bases between the two ends. Germline-derived CDR1 and CDR2 are LNHDA and SQIVND (reference sequence). The CDR3 is 14 residues long.

This clonotype appeared many times. CDR3 DNA sequence: TGTGCCAGCAGTTACTCGATCAGCGGTCGTTTGGGCCCGGGAGCCGGCCAGCCCCAGCATTTT. Residues: CASSYSISGRLGPGAGQPQHF. The chain uses TRBV6-2 or TRBV6-3 and TRBJ1-5; D is unclear. Germline lookup yields CDR1 MNHEY and CDR2 SVGEGT. Trimming removed 0 bases at V and 7 bases at J, with 31 bases between. The length of the CDR3 is 21 residues.

CDR3 bases: TGTGCCAGCAGCCCATACCCGGGTCTTCAAAGGGGCTACGAGCAGTACTTC. It specifies CASSPYPGLQRGYEQYF. This chain links TRBV5-5 with TRBJ2-7; the D gene is possibly TRBD1 (5 bases). V was pared by 4 bases and J by 3 bases, with 23 bases between. The V gene's germline CDR1 is SGHKS and CDR2 YYEKEE (reference sequence). The CDR3 covers 17 residues. The variable domain in full, with the rest retrieved from reference TRBV5-5 and TRBJ2-7, is DAGVTQSPTHLIKTRGQQVTLRCSPISGHKSVSWYQQVLGQGPQFIFQYYEKEERGRGNFPDRFSARQFPNYSSELNVNALLLGDSALYLCASSPYPGLQRGYEQYFGPGTRLTVT.

The table lists this clonotype with a few counts. V gene TRBV6-2 or TRBV6-3 combines with J gene TRBJ2-7; weak D call: TRBD2 (6 bases). This CDR3 is built from 16 residues. Germline V gives CDR1 MNHEY, CDR2 SVGEGT. With 4 bases removed from V and 0 bases from J, the gap between germline ends came to 16 bases. The CDR3 loop reads CASSSSVQDYSYEQYF. CDR3 nucleotide sequence: TGTGCCAGCAGTTCTAGTGTTCAGGACTACTCCTACGAGCAGTACTTC.

V is TRBV18 and J is TRBJ1-5, with D possibly TRBD1 on 5 matching bases. The V end was cut by 2 bases, the J end by 3 bases, with 11 bases between. The CDR3 is made up of 15 amino acids. Germline V gene sequence: CDR1 KGHSH, CDR2 LQKENI. In nucleotides, the CDR3 is TGTGCCAGCTCACCAGAGGGCAGGGTCAATCAGCCCCAGCATTTT. Its translation is CASSPEGRVNQPQHF.

As regards this clonotype: A much larger clone sits a single nucleotide away, making a read error possible. CDR3 loop: CAGSLTAGGPKSTDTQYF. CDR3 DNA sequence: TGTGCCGGCAGCTTGACGGCGGGAGGGCCCAAAAGCACAGATACGCAGTATTTT. This rearrangement joins TRBV5-6 to TRBJ2-3, with 9 bases fitting TRBD2. Germline V gives CDR1 SGHDT, CDR2 YYEEEE. This CDR3 region has 18 residues.

With regard to this clonotype: With a much larger clone just one base away, this may be a read error. The V and J genes are TRBV12-5 and TRBJ2-5; possible D gene TRBD2, 6 bases. From germline, CDR1 is LGHNT and CDR2 FRNRAP. CDR3 length: 12 amino acids. CDR3 loop: CARTVGGETEYF. As DNA, the CDR3 is TGTGCTAGGACAGTGGGGGGAGAGACCGAGTACTTC.

This clonotype was counted ten times or more. The chain combines TRBV9 with TRBJ2-5; no clear D. The CDR3 length is 14 residues. V lost 4 bases and J lost 2, with 12 bases in between. Germline V gives CDR1 SGDLS, CDR2 YYNGEE. This CDR3 reads CASSPNPVQETQYF. The CDR3, as DNA: TGTGCCAGCAGCCCTAATCCGGTACAAGAGACCCAGTACTTC. Supplemented by reference TRBV9 and TRBJ2-5, the full variable domain reads DSGVTQTPKHLITATGQRVTLRCSPRSGDLSVYWYQQSLDQGLQFLIQYYNGEERAKGNILERFSAQQFPDLHSELNLSSLELGDSALYFCASSPNPVQETQYFGPGTRLLVL.

The sample holds a few counts of this clonotype. A much bigger clone sits one base away, suggesting this may be a read error. The J gene is TRBJ2-7, the V gene TRBV6-2 or TRBV6-3, with 7 bases that match TRBD2. The CDR3 spans 15 residues. Per the germline V gene, CDR1 is MNHEY and CDR2 is SVGEGT. The CDR3 protein is CVSSSLGGSSYEQYF. CDR3 bases: TGTGTCAGCAGTTCTCTCGGGGGGAGCTCCTACGAGCAGTACTTC.

This clonotype came up many times. The CDR3 bases are TGTGCCAGCTCACCCTCCTCGTCGGGGGTTGAAGCTTTCTTT. Translating it yields CASSPSSSGVEAFF. V usage is TRBV18 and J usage is TRBJ1-1, with a weak D call TRBD1 (5 bases). The CDR3 extends over 14 amino acids. The germline V gene encodes CDR1 KGHSH and CDR2 LQKENI. V lost 3 bases and J lost 7, with 15 bases in between. The whole variable domain, remainder taken from reference TRBV18 and TRBJ1-1, is NAGVMQNPRHLVRRRGQEARLRCSPMKGHSHVYWYRQLPEEGLKFMVYLQKENIIDESGMPKERFSAEFPKEGPSILRIQQVVRGDSAAYFCASSPSSSGVEAFFGQGTRLTVV.

This clonotype was seen repeatedly, ten times or more. The V call is TRBV12-3 or TRBV12-4, the J call TRBJ2-2, with 7 positions matching TRBD1. The ends lost 5 bases at V and 13 bases at J; junction bases unmatched: 13. The CDR3 loop spans 14 amino acids. The CDR3 sequence: CASSGTALHHGLFF. CDR3 nucleotide sequence: TGTGCCAGCAGTGGGACAGCCCTCCATCACGGGCTGTTTTTT.

This clonotype was detected a few times. The genes are TRBV10-2 and TRBJ1-2, with D possibly being TRBD1 (6 bases). The V end lost 2 bases, the J end lost 7 bases, and 14 bases lay between the germline ends. Germline lookup yields CDR1 WSHSY and CDR2 SAAADI. The CDR3 loop spans 14 amino acids. The CDR3 DNA is TGCGCCAGCAGTGAGACAGGGTTAACGGGTGGCTACACCTTC. It encodes CASSETGLTGGYTF.

This clonotype came up many times. In nucleotides, the CDR3 is TGCAGTGGTTCCCGGGAGGGCTCTGGAAACACCATATATTTT. It translates to CSGSREGSGNTIYF. The rearrangement uses TRBV20-1 and TRBJ1-3; D ambiguous. V shed 7 bases and J shed 0 bases, with 13 bases lying between them. From germline, CDR1 is DFQATT and CDR2 SNEGSKA (reference sequence). The CDR3 runs to 14 residues.

This clonotype occurred a few times. The genes are TRBV5-1 and TRBJ2-5; D may be TRBD2 (5 bases). This CDR3 is built from 14 residues. Germline CDR1 SGHRS, CDR2 YFSETQ. Trimming left V 3 bases short and J 2 bases short, with 11 bases between. Here the CDR3 reads CASSSSGGQETQYF. In DNA, the CDR3 is TGCGCCAGCAGCTCCTCTGGCGGGCAAGAGACCCAGTACTTC. Full variable domain (remainder filled in from reference TRBV5-1 and TRBJ2-5): KAGVTQTPRYLIKTRGQQVTLSCSPISGHRSVSWYQQTPGQGLQFLFEYFSETQRNKGNFPGRFSGRQFSNSRSEMNVSTLELGDSALYLCASSSSGGQETQYFGPGTRLLVL.

This clonotype was observed many times. The chain recombines TRBV10-3 with TRBJ1-1; 8 bases match TRBD1. In germline, CDR1 is ENHRY, CDR2 SYGVKD. The CDR3 is made up of 14 amino acids. V lost 6 bases to trimming and J lost 2 bases; unmatched junction nucleotides: 5. CDR3 residues: CAIRLTGDNTEAFF. Written as DNA, the CDR3 is TGTGCCATCAGGCTGACAGGGGATAACACTGAAGCTTTCTTT.